One and the same sample provided the 31 T cell receptor beta chains below, sequenced in a study of T cell repertoires in cytomegalovirus infection. Via MiXCR, TCRdb re-called the reads, giving one row per CDR3 protein. The sample consists of around 530,000 distinct CDR3 sequences, more than 25% of them appearing once. Sequenced sample: PBMCs. The receptors were gathered from a human donor in good health (CMV status not recorded). Some clones in this sample may be carry-over from other donors' samples.

In its sample, this clonotype was seen many times. V is TRBV7-2 and J is TRBJ2-3; 8 nucleotides agree with TRBD2. CDR1 and CDR2 (germline): SGHTA, FQGNSA. The trim removed 6 bases at V and 5 bases at J, leaving 4 bases unmatched. The CDR3 has 13 residues. This CDR3 is CASRAGGGDTQYF. DNA of the CDR3: TGTGCCAGCAGGGCGGGAGGAGGAGATACGCAGTATTTT.

To note about this clonotype: One base away lies a much larger clone, so this may be a sequencing read error. The gene calls are TRBV7-2 and TRBJ2-7, with 12 bases fitting TRBD2. Trimming took 5 bases from V and 3 from J; bases not matched to a gene: 11. The V gene's germline CDR1 is SGHTA and CDR2 FQGNSA. The CDR3 is 17 residues long. The CDR3 region is CASSRPRRTSGNYEQYF. CDR3 nucleotide sequence: TGTGCCAGCAGCCGACCACGGAGGACTAGCGGGAACTACGAGCAGTACTTC.

This clonotype was seen a few times. The chain carries TRBV10-3 and TRBJ2-3; D unclear. Germline V gene sequence: CDR1 ENHRY, CDR2 SYGVKD. Trimming shortened V by 8 bases and J by 3 bases, and 21 bases separated the two germline ends. CDR3 size: 16 residues. The CDR3 region is CAILVKAERRTDTQYF. Written as DNA, the CDR3 is TGTGCCATCCTCGTAAAGGCAGAGCGACGAACAGATACGCAGTATTTT.

This clonotype was picked up a small number of times. The rearrangement joins TRBV5-6 to TRBJ2-7; no definite D call. The V end was cut by 0 bases, the J end by 0 bases, with 13 bases between. The CDR3 length is 16 residues. CDR1 and CDR2 from the germline V gene are SGHDT and YYEEEE. The chain's CDR3 is CASSLGGILGSYEQYV. The CDR3 nucleotides read TGTGCCAGCAGCTTGGGAGGCATACTGGGCTCCTACGAGCAGTACGTC.

Many counts were recorded for this clonotype. The V call is TRBV7-2, the J call TRBJ2-2, with TRBD2 matching over 7 bases. Germline assignment: CDR1 SGHTA and CDR2 FQGNSA. This CDR3 spans 16 amino acids. V lost 6 bases, J lost 3 bases, and 10 bases stayed unmatched. The CDR3 nucleotides read TGTGCCAGCAGTAGAACTAGCGTCCTAGACACCGGGGAGCTGTTTTTT. Residues: CASSRTSVLDTGELFF.

V and J are TRBV13 and TRBJ1-1; TRBD1 matches 7 bases. The CDR3 runs to 17 residues. The trim removed 5 bases at V and 1 base at J, leaving 13 bases unmatched. The V gene's germline CDR1 is PRHDT and CDR2 FYEKMQ (reference sequence). CDR3: CASSTGTVLLGNTEAFF. The CDR3 coding sequence is TGTGCCAGCAGCACCGGGACAGTGTTGCTTGGGAACACTGAAGCTTTCTTT.

The gene calls are TRBV6-2 or TRBV6-3 and TRBJ2-7; 16 nucleotides agree with TRBD2. CDR1 and CDR2 (germline): MNHEY, SVGEGT. Trimming cost V 5 bases and J 2 bases; bases outside gene matches: 3. CDR3 length: 16 amino acids. This chain's CDR3 is CASSPGTSGRAYEQYV. DNA for the CDR3: TGTGCCAGCAGTCCCGGGACTAGCGGGAGGGCCTACGAGCAGTACGTC.

The chain has TRBV30 and TRBJ2-7; TRBD1 might be the D (6 bases). Per the germline V gene, CDR1 is GTSNPN and CDR2 is SVGIG (reference sequence). CDR3 length equals 14 residues. Trimming cost V 0 bases and J 2 bases, with 11 bases left between them. CDR3 residues: CAWSVLDRAYEQYF. CDR3 bases: TGTGCCTGGAGTGTTCTGGACAGAGCCTACGAGCAGTACTTC.

In this sample, this clonotype turned up many times. V gene TRBV7-2 combines with J gene TRBJ1-1; TRBD1 agrees at 9 bases. From germline, CDR1 is SGHTA and CDR2 FQGNSA. The CDR3 runs 16 residues. Unmatched junction bases numbered 3, after V lost 0 bases and J lost 1 base. CDR3 bases: TGTGCCAGCAGCTTAGCCATGGGACAGGGGAACACTGAAGCTTTCTTT. Protein: CASSLAMGQGNTEAFF.

The genes are TRBV28 and TRBJ1-5; TRBD1 agrees at 9 bases. Germline assignment: CDR1 MDHEN and CDR2 SYDVKM. V shed 6 bases, J shed 5 bases, and the junction held 5 bases outside the gene matches. The CDR3 extends over 14 amino acids. This CDR3 is CASSEQGAYQPQHF. CDR3 sequence (DNA): TGTGCCAGCAGCGAACAGGGGGCTTATCAGCCCCAGCATTTT.

J is TRBJ1-2 and V is TRBV19; perhaps TRBD1 as D (6 bases). Germline lookup yields CDR1 LNHDA and CDR2 SQIVND (reference sequence). V gave up 6 bases and J gave up 4 bases, with 12 bases separating them. This CDR3 has 13 amino acids. This CDR3 is CASSYRATYGYTF. The CDR3 bases are TGTGCCAGTAGCTACAGGGCCACCTATGGCTACACCTTC.

The chain couples TRBV28 to TRBJ2-3, with D possibly matching TRBD2 (5 bases). Germline CDR1 and CDR2: MDHEN and SYDVKM. The CDR3 has 15 amino acids. Trimming took off 4 bases at V and 5 bases at J, with 16 bases between the two ends. The CDR3 DNA reads TGTGCCAGCAGTTCTCGGACCCCCGCGGGAGATACGCAGTATTTT. Translation: CASSSRTPAGDTQYF.

The V and J genes are TRBV18 and TRBJ2-7; D unresolved. The CDR3 is 16 residues long. V was shortened by 3 bases and J by 0 bases, with 15 bases between the two germline ends. Germline V CDR1 and CDR2: KGHSH, LQKENI. The CDR3 sequence is CASSPEHQASSYEQYF. CDR3 DNA: TGTGCCAGCTCACCGGAGCACCAGGCGAGCTCCTACGAGCAGTACTTC.

The J gene is TRBJ2-1, the V gene TRBV11-3, with D perhaps assigned TRBD1 or TRBD2 (5 bases each). The CDR3 runs 16 residues. V shed 4 bases and J shed 6 bases, with 19 bases lying between them. CDR1 is SGHNT, CDR2 YENEEA, per germline. The CDR3 loop reads CASSSRSRIGGNEQFF. As DNA, the CDR3 is TGTGCCAGCAGCTCAAGGTCGCGAATTGGGGGCAATGAGCAGTTCTTC. The variable domain in full, completed from reference TRBV11-3 and TRBJ2-1, reads EAGVVQSPRYKIIEKKQPVAFWCNPISGHNTLYWYLQNLGQGPELLIRYENEEAVDDSQLPKDRFSAERLKGVDSTLKIQPAELGDSAVYLCASSSRSRIGGNEQFFGPGTRLTVL.

The sample holds a few counts of this clonotype. V usage is TRBV24-1 and J usage is TRBJ2-1, with 8 bases that match TRBD1. The germline gives CDR1 KGHDR, CDR2 SFDVKD. J was trimmed by 7 bases and V by 0 bases; bases with no gene match: 4. The CDR3 is made up of 15 amino acids. CDR3 bases: TGTGCCACCAGTGATTTGAGGACAGGGTTGAATGAGCAGTTCTTC. Translation: CATSDLRTGLNEQFF.

This clonotype has a count of ten or more. This chain links TRBV7-8 with TRBJ2-3, with TRBD1 as a possible D gene (6 bases). The germline V and J ends were trimmed by 5 bases and 4 bases, with 19 bases remaining between them. This CDR3 contains 16 residues. Germline loops: CDR1 SGHVS, CDR2 FQNEAQ. The CDR3 nucleotides read TGTGCCAGCAGCCAGTACAGGGAATTTCGGCCAGATACGCAGTATTTT. Residues: CASSQYREFRPDTQYF. The variable domain in full, with the rest retrieved from reference TRBV7-8 and TRBJ2-3, is GAGVSQSPRYKVAKRGQDVALRCDPISGHVSLFWYQQALGQGPEFLTYFQNEAQLDKSGLPSDRFFAERPEGSVSTLKIQRTQQEDSAVYLCASSQYREFRPDTQYFGPGTRLTVL.

This rearrangement joins TRBV6-1 to TRBJ1-4; D not resolved. Germline V gives CDR1 MNHNS, CDR2 SASEGT. This CDR3 is 16 amino acids long. The V and J ends lost 6 bases and 4 bases respectively, with 18 bases between them. CDR3 DNA sequence: TGTGCCAGCAGATCGCCGCCGCTGACCCTTAATGAAAAACTGTTTTTT. This codes for CASRSPPLTLNEKLFF.

The gene calls are TRBV27 and TRBJ2-2, with D hard to call. V gave up 6 bases and J gave up 2 bases, with 16 bases separating them. There are 16 residues in the CDR3. From germline, CDR1 is MNHEY and CDR2 SMNVEV (reference sequence). This CDR3 is CASSPVWRHNTGELFF. In nucleotides, the CDR3 is TGTGCCAGCAGCCCGGTTTGGAGACATAACACCGGGGAGCTGTTTTTT.

The chain recombines TRBV6-5 with TRBJ2-7, with D perhaps matching TRBD2 (5 bases). The germline V gene encodes CDR1 MNHEY and CDR2 SVGAGI. The CDR3 covers 14 residues. V lost 3 bases, J lost 4 bases, and 13 bases lay in between. This CDR3 is CASSYLLRVYEQYF. As DNA, the CDR3 is TGTGCCAGCAGTTATTTACTGAGGGTTTACGAGCAGTACTTC.

This rearrangement joins TRBV4-2 to TRBJ2-7; D unresolved. The CDR3 has 12 amino acids. Germline V gives CDR1 LGHNA, CDR2 YNFKEQ. The ends were cut back, 0 bases at V and 6 bases at J, with 6 bases in the middle. DNA for the CDR3: TGTGCCAGCAGCCAAGACCCCTCCGAGCAGTACTTC. It is translated as CASSQDPSEQYF.

CDR3 coding DNA: TGTGCCAGTAGTATTAGTGGACTAGCGGGTTACCGTATCTCCTACAATGAGCAGTTCTTC. Amino acids: CASSISGLAGYRISYNEQFF. J is TRBJ2-1 and V is TRBV19, with 11 bases aligning to TRBD2. The V segment lost 3 bases and the J segment 0 bases; nucleotides outside the gene matches: 13. CDR1 LNHDA and CDR2 SQIVND come from the germline V gene (reference sequence). This CDR3 region has 20 residues.

This clonotype occurred a few times. In nucleotides, the CDR3 is TGTGCCAGCAGACCTCCCGGGGGGGGAATGACTGAAGCTTTCTTT. Translating gives CASRPPGGGMTEAFF. This sequence joins TRBV6-1 and TRBJ1-1; D might be TRBD1 (5 bases). Germline V gene lookup returns CDR1 MNHNS and CDR2 SASEGT. The V and J ends lost 6 bases and 5 bases respectively, with 19 bases between them. This CDR3 is 15 amino acids long.

This clonotype was observed a handful of times. The chain is built from TRBV7-3 and TRBJ2-7; TRBD1 agrees at 9 bases. Germline V gene sequence: CDR1 SGHTA, CDR2 FQGTGA. Losses at the gene ends were 7 bases for V and 5 bases for J; bases not matched to a gene: 3. The CDR3 covers 12 residues. CDR3 in DNA: TGTGCCAGCAAGGACAGGGGCGACGAGCAGTACTTC. This codes for CASKDRGDEQYF. The complete variable domain, with remaining parts taken from reference TRBV7-3 and TRBJ2-7, reads GAGVSQTPSNKVTEKGKYVELRCDPISGHTALYWYRQSLGQGPEFLIYFQGTGAADDSGLPNDRFFAVRPEGSVSTLKIQRTERGDSAVYLCASKDRGDEQYFGPGTRLTVT.

Only a few counts were recorded for this clonotype. This chain links TRBV18 with TRBJ2-7; D is perhaps TRBD1 (6 bases). The germline V gene has CDR1 KGHSH and CDR2 LQKENI. The CDR3 runs to 17 residues. The V end lost 6 bases, the J end lost 0 bases, and 21 bases lay between the germline ends. The chain's CDR3 is CASSPGQTLTPSYEQYF. The CDR3 region has the DNA TGTGCCAGCTCCCCCGGACAGACCCTTACCCCCTCCTACGAGCAGTACTTC.

This chain connects TRBV20-1 to TRBJ2-1; 7 nucleotides match TRBD1. The germline CDR1 and CDR2 sequences are DFQATT and SNEGSKA (reference sequence). With V trimmed by 0 bases and J by 5 bases, 7 bases remained unmatched. The CDR3 length is 15 residues. The chain's CDR3 is CSARDLRGLDNEQFF. For the CDR3, the DNA is TGCAGTGCTAGAGATTTAAGGGGGCTGGACAATGAGCAGTTCTTC.

Ten or more counts support this clonotype. V usage is TRBV6-5 and J usage is TRBJ2-7; 11 bases map to TRBD2. The V and J ends lost 6 bases and 5 bases, in that order; junction bases with no gene match: 6. The CDR3 is 14 amino acids. The germline gives CDR1 MNHEY, CDR2 SVGAGI. CDR3 in DNA: TGTGCCAGCAGCCTGGGACTAGCGGTCCACGAGCAGTACTTC. Encoded protein: CASSLGLAVHEQYF.

The chain combines TRBV20-1 with TRBJ1-2; a weak D match, TRBD1 (5 bases). CDR1 is DFQATT, CDR2 SNEGSKA, per germline (reference sequence). CDR3 length: 20 amino acids. V dropped 2 bases and J dropped 2 bases, with 30 bases sitting between them. The CDR3 sequence: CSARLRGTSSPQSRNYGYTF. The DNA for the CDR3 is TGCAGTGCTAGACTACGAGGGACCTCCTCTCCTCAATCAAGGAACTATGGCTACACCTTC.

This clonotype showed up just a few times. The junction does not match germline at one end; this may be a read error. The rearrangement uses TRBV7-8 and TRBJ2-7; D is possibly TRBD2 (9 bases). Germline values: CDR1 SGHVS, CDR2 FQNEAQ. This CDR3 contains 14 residues. CDR3 in amino acids: CASSTRLAEAGQDF. The CDR3 DNA follows: TGTGCCAGCAGCACCCGACTAGCGGAGGCGGGACAGGACTTC.

The rearrangement joins TRBV6-1 to TRBJ2-1; 12 nucleotides line up with TRBD2. CDR3 length: 16 residues. The V and J ends lost 6 bases and 6 bases, in that order; junction bases with no gene match: 9. Per germline, CDR1 MNHNS and CDR2 SASEGT. CDR3 protein: CASRGPGLAGTNEQFF. CDR3 nucleotides: TGTGCCAGCAGGGGACCGGGACTAGCGGGTACCAATGAGCAGTTCTTC.

V usage is TRBV25-1 and J usage is TRBJ1-1; TRBD1 might be the D (5 bases). The V gene's germline CDR1 is MGHDK and CDR2 SYGVNS. This CDR3 has 13 residues. Between the trimmed V and J ends, which lost 3 bases and 8 bases, there was a span of 13 bases. CDR3 in DNA: TGTGCCAGCAGTGACCCCTTGGGGACCGAAGCTTTCTTT. Translation: CASSDPLGTEAFF.

This clonotype was detected only a few times. V usage is TRBV12-3 or TRBV12-4 and J usage is TRBJ2-5; D uncertain. CDR3 size: 12 residues. With 3 bases removed from V and 5 bases from J, the gap between germline ends came to 7 bases. CDR3 sequence reads: CASSFHVETQYF. CDR3 DNA sequence: TGTGCCAGCAGTTTTCACGTGGAGACCCAGTACTTC.